Each of the 12 T cell receptor beta chains below was sequenced from the same sample in a study of TIL therapy for anti-PD-1-resistant metastatic lung cancer. This was the immunoSEQ v3 assay. Assay used: immunoSEQ multiplex PCR; TCRdb lists only in-frame clones, some missing. Among 55,000 to 65,000 clones listed, under 75% were seen once. Stated time point: pre-treatment sample, taken before nivolumab and TIL therapy. Sequencing was performed on blood, taken at baseline. These receptor sequences come from a person aged 25 to 80 with non-small cell lung cancer.

The chain combines TRBV30 with TRBJ1-2; the match to TRBD1 covers 9 bases. The CDR3 runs 17 residues. The junction had 15 bases not matched to a gene; V was cut back by 3 bases and J by 4 bases. Germline CDR1 reads GTSNPN; CDR2 reads SVGIG (reference sequence). CDR3 nucleotides: TGTGCCTGGAGAAGACCGGGACAGGGACCAACTGGCTATGGCTACACCTTC. This gives the protein CAWRRPGQGPTGYGYTF.

This chain uses TRBV4-1 with TRBJ2-7; D is unresolved. V was clipped by 4 bases and J by 2 bases, with 12 bases between them. CDR3 length equals 14 residues. CDR1 is MGHRA, CDR2 YSYEKL, per germline. CDR3 protein: CASSPPQRAYEQYF. CDR3 nucleotides: TGCGCCAGCAGCCCCCCCCAGCGCGCCTACGAGCAGTACTTC.

This sequence joins TRBV11-2 and TRBJ2-2; no clear D. Germline-derived CDR1 and CDR2 are SGHAT and FQNNGV. The CDR3 is made up of 13 amino acids. V lost 0 bases and J lost 2, with 1 base in between. The CDR3 DNA sequence: TGTGCCAGCAGCTTAGATAACACCGGGGAGCTGTTTTTT. Protein product: CASSLDNTGELFF.

V and J are TRBV13 and TRBJ2-1; 12 nucleotides agree with TRBD1. Germline trimming cut 5 bases from V and 5 bases from J; bases unmatched to any gene: 10. In germline, CDR1 is PRHDT, CDR2 FYEKMQ (reference sequence). This CDR3 region has 17 residues. In DNA, the CDR3 is TGTGCCAGCAGCCTAACCGGGACAGGGGGCCCACACAATGAGCAGTTCTTC. Amino acids: CASSLTGTGGPHNEQFF.

Concerning this clone itself: This sample also contains other DNA sequences that code for the same CDR3. This sequence joins TRBV28 and TRBJ2-6; D is uncertain. V lost 1 base to trimming and J lost 2 bases, with 0 bases between them. The CDR3 sequence is 13 residues long. The germline V gene has CDR1 MDHEN and CDR2 SYDVKM. The CDR3 nucleotides are TGTGCCAGCAGTTTATCTGGGGCCAACGTCCTGACTTTC. It encodes CASSLSGANVLTF.

V and J are TRBV21-1 and TRBJ1-5. TRBV21-1 is a pseudogene locus. The CDR3 loop spans 21 amino acids. The CDR3 DNA is TGTGCCAGCAGCAAAGCATACTGGGGGGAGTTAACAGGGTATAGCAATCAGCCCCAGCATTTT. As protein: CASSKAYWGELTGYSNQPQHF.

This clone showed up many times. The chain links TRBV30 to TRBJ1-5; D is uncertain. V was shortened by 0 bases and J by 6 bases, with 12 bases between the two germline ends. Germline-derived CDR1 and CDR2 are GTSNPN and SVGIG (reference sequence). The CDR3 length is 14 residues. The CDR3 sequence is CAWSVGGWGQPQHF. Here the CDR3 DNA reads TGTGCCTGGAGTGTAGGCGGGTGGGGTCAGCCCCAGCATTTT.

This clone was detected only a few times. The chain joins TRBV6-5 to TRBJ1-4; D might be TRBD1 (6 bases). Germline-derived CDR1 and CDR2 are MNHEY and SVGAGI. V gave up 8 bases and J gave up 3 bases, with 16 bases separating them. This CDR3 region has 15 residues. The CDR3 protein is CASQPMGASNEKLFF. The CDR3 DNA reads as TGTGCCAGCCAACCAATGGGGGCCTCTAATGAAAAACTGTTTTTT.

The chain couples TRBV30 to TRBJ1-5, with D tentatively TRBD1 (5 bases). The CDR3 is 15 residues long. CDR1 and CDR2 from the germline V gene are GTSNPN and SVGIG (reference sequence). V lost 3 bases and J 2 bases, leaving 14 bases between the germline ends. CDR3 DNA sequence: TGTGCCTGGAGGGCCCAGGGTATGGGCAATCAGCCCCAGCATTTT. It codes for CAWRAQGMGNQPQHF.

The chain recombines TRBV7-9 with TRBJ1-5; D is perhaps TRBD1 (6 bases). V was pared by 6 bases and J by 3 bases, with 12 bases between. The germline V gene encodes CDR1 SEHNR and CDR2 FQNEAQ (reference sequence). This CDR3 region has 14 residues. The CDR3 coding sequence is TGTGCCAGCAGTCAGACAGGCTTCAATCAGCCCCAGCATTTT. Amino acids: CASSQTGFNQPQHF.

J is TRBJ1-3 and V is TRBV30; D gene unclear. Trimming removed 0 bases at V and 0 bases at J, with 9 bases between. The CDR3 covers 15 residues. Germline CDR1 GTSNPN, CDR2 SVGIG (reference sequence). The CDR3 nucleotides are TGTGCCTGGAGTGTCGGTAGAAGCTCTGGAAACACCATATATTTT. Its protein product is CAWSVGRSSGNTIYF.

In its sample, this clone is medium-sized. The chain combines TRBV19 with TRBJ1-1; D unclear. The CDR3 has 13 residues. Trimming shortened V by 3 bases and J by 2 bases, and 7 bases separated the two germline ends. CDR1 is LNHDA and CDR2 is SQIVND in the germline V gene (reference sequence). CDR3 nucleotides: TGTGCCAGTAGTATCCAGGTCAACACTGAAGCTTTCTTT. Protein sequence: CASSIQVNTEAFF.